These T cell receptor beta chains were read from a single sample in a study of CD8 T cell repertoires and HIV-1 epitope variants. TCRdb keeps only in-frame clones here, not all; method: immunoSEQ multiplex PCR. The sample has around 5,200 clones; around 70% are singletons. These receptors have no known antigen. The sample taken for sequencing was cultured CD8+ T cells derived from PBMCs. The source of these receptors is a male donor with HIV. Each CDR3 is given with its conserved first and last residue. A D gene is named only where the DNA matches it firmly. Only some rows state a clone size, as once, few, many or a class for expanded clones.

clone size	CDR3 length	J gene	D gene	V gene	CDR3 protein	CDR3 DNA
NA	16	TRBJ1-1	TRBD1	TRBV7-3	CASRVTGVTSNTEAFF	TGTGCCAGCCGGGTGACAGGGGTGACGTCCAACACTGAAGCTTTCTTT
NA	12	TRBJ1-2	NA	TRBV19	CASSPTDYGYTF	TGTGCCAGTAGTCCGACAGACTATGGCTACACCTTC
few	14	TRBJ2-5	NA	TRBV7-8	CASSDGQPQETQYF	TGTGCCAGCAGCGACGGACAACCCCAAGAGACCCAGTACTTC
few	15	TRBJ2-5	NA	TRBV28	CASSSVDRDQETQYF	TGTGCCAGCAGTTCCGTCGACCGAGACCAAGAGACCCAGTACTTC
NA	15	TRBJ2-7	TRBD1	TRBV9	CASSVAGRGLDEQYF	TGTGCCAGCAGCGTAGCCGGCAGGGGGCTAGACGAGCAGTACTTC
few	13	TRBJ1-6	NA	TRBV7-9	CASSSGPISPLHF	TGTGCCAGCAGCTCCGGGCCTATTTCACCCCTCCACTTT
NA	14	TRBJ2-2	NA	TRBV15	CATSVGANTGELFF	TGTGCCACCAGTGTAGGGGCGAACACCGGGGAGCTGTTTTTT
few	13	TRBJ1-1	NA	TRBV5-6	CASSWALNTEAFF	TGTGCCAGCAGCTGGGCTTTGAACACTGAAGCTTTCTTT
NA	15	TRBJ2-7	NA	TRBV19	CASSRAGQVRGEQYF	TGTGCCAGTAGTAGGGCCGGACAGGTCCGGGGGGAGCAGTACTTC
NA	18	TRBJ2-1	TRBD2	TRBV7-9	CASRLSGSGGGTYNEQFF	TGTGCCAGCAGATTGTCTGGTAGCGGGGGTGGCACCTACAATGAGCAGTTCTTC
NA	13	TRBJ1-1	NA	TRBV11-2	CASSMDLNTEAFF	TGTGCCAGCAGCATGGACTTGAACACTGAAGCTTTCTTT
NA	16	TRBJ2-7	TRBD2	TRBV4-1	CASSQVAGGSSYEQYF	TGCGCCAGCAGCCAAGTAGCGGGAGGGAGCTCCTACGAGCAGTACTTC
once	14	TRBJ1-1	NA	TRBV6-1	CASSNKDSGTEAFF	TGTGCCAGCAGTAATAAGGACAGTGGTACTGAAGCTTTCTTT
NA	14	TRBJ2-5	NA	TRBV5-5	CASSLGWGTETQYF	TGTGCCAGCAGCTTGGGGTGGGGGACAGAGACCCAGTACTTC
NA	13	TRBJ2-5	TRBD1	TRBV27	CASRGTGQETQYF	TGTGCCAGCCGGGGGACAGGTCAAGAGACCCAGTACTTC
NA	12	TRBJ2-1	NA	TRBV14	CASSPPASEQFF	TGTGCCAGCAGCCCGCCGGCGAGTGAGCAGTTCTTC
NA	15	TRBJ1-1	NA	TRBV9	CASRRGVRKNTEAFF	TGTGCCAGCAGAAGAGGGGTAAGAAAGAACACTGAAGCTTTCTTT
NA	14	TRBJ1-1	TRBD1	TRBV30	CAWSVGTGRTEAFF	TGTGCCTGGAGTGTAGGGACAGGGAGGACTGAAGCTTTCTTT
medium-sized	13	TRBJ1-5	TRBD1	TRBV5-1	CASSPTGHQPQHF	TGCGCCAGCAGCCCGACAGGGCATCAGCCCCAGCATTTT
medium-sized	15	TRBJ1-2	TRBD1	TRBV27	CASRSGQGRDYGYTF	TGTGCCAGCAGGAGTGGACAGGGGCGTGACTATGGCTACACCTTC
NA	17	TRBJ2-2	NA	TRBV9	CASSGALTEPNTGELFF	TGTGCCAGCAGCGGAGCTTTGACAGAACCGAACACCGGGGAGCTGTTTTTT
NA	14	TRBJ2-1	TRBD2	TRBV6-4	CASSVLAGDNEQFF	TGTGCCAGCAGTGTACTAGCGGGGGACAATGAGCAGTTCTTC
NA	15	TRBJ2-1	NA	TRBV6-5	CASGMGLAGPNEQFF	TGTGCCAGCGGCATGGGACTGGCGGGTCCCAATGAGCAGTTCTTC
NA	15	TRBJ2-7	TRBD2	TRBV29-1	CSVEERAGGPYEQYF	TGCAGCGTTGAAGAGCGAGCGGGAGGGCCCTACGAGCAGTACTTC
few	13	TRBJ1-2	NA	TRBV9	CASSVVTGDGYTF	TGTGCCAGCAGCGTAGTGACTGGGGATGGCTACACCTTC
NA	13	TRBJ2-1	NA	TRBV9	CASSVGSANEQFF	TGTGCCAGCAGCGTAGGGTCAGCCAATGAGCAGTTCTTC
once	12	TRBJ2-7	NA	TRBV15	CATSRDGDEQYF	TGTGCCACCAGCAGAGACGGGGACGAGCAGTACTTC
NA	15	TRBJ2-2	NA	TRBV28	CASSHRVGEVGELFF	TGTGCCAGCAGTCACAGGGTTGGCGAAGTCGGGGAGCTGTTTTTT
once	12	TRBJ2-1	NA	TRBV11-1	CASSLLDNEQFF	TGTGCCAGCAGCTTATTAGACAATGAGCAGTTCTTC
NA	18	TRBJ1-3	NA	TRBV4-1	CASSQVDMGFSSGNTIYF	TGCGCCAGCAGCCAAGTTGATATGGGGTTTAGCTCTGGAAACACCATATATTTT
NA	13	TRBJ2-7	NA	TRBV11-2	CASSAGHSYEQYF	TGTGCCAGCAGCGCAGGCCATTCCTACGAGCAGTACTTC
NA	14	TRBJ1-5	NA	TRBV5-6	CASSFRGGRQPQHF	TGTGCCAGCAGCTTTAGGGGGGGGCGGCAGCCCCAGCATTTT
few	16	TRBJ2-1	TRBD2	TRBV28	CASSSGAGGTWNEQFF	TGTGCCAGCAGTTCAGGAGCGGGAGGTACTTGGAATGAGCAGTTCTTC
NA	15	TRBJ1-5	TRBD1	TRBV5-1	CASSLDGDRDQPQHF	TGCGCCAGCAGCTTGGATGGGGACAGAGATCAGCCCCAGCATTTT
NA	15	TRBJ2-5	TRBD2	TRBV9	CASSVAGLAVETQYF	TGTGCCAGCAGCGTAGCTGGGCTAGCGGTGGAGACCCAGTACTTC
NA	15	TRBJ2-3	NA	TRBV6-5	CASSFGSEGADTQYF	TGTGCCAGCAGTTTCGGGAGTGAAGGGGCAGATACGCAGTATTTT
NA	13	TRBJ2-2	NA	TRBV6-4	CASSAGDTGELFF	TGTGCCAGCAGTGCAGGGGACACCGGGGAGCTGTTTTTT
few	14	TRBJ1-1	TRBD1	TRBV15	CATSRSRGTDEAFF	TGTGCCACCAGCAGGTCCCGTGGGACAGATGAAGCTTTCTTT
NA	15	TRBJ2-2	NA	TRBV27	CASSLSGGPTGELFF	TGTGCCAGCAGTTTATCAGGGGGACCCACCGGGGAGCTGTTTTTT
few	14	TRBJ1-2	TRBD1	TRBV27	CASSLTGSNYGYTF	TGTGCCAGCAGTTTGACAGGGTCTAACTATGGCTACACCTTC
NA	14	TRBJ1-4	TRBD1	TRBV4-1	CASSQTGGNEKLFF	TGCGCCAGCAGCCAGACAGGGGGTAATGAAAAACTGTTTTTT
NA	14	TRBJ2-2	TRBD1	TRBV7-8	CASSPTGATGELFF	TGTGCCAGCAGCCCGACAGGGGCCACCGGGGAGCTGTTTTTT
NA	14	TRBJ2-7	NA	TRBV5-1	CASSLGGEYSEQYF	TGCGCCAGCAGCTTGGGTGGGGAATACTCGGAGCAGTACTTC
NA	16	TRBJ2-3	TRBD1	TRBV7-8	CASSPYGTGDTDTQYF	TGTGCCAGCAGCCCCTATGGGACAGGGGACACAGATACGCAGTATTTT
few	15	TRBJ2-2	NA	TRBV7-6	CASSLGQGGTGELFF	TGTGCCAGCAGCCTTGGGCAGGGGGGCACCGGGGAGCTGTTTTTT
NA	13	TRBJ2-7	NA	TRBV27	CASSLGFSYEQYF	TGTGCCAGCAGTTTAGGGTTCTCCTACGAGCAGTACTTC
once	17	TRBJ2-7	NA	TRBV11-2	CASTTPNPGASSYEQYF	TGTGCCAGCACCACTCCGAATCCCGGGGCCAGCTCCTACGAGCAGTACTTC
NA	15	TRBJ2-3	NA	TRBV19	CASSIEVGVGDTQYF	TGTGCCAGTAGTATCGAGGTCGGGGTAGGGGATACGCAGTATTTT
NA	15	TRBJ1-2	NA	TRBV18	CASSPNSGEGYGYTF	TGTGCCAGCTCACCAAATTCAGGGGAGGGCTATGGCTACACCTTC
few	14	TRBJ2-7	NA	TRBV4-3	CASSQDQGGYEQYF	TGCGCCAGCAGCCAAGATCAAGGAGGCTACGAGCAGTACTTC
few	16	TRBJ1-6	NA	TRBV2	CASSQGATGSGSPLHF	TGTGCCAGCAGTCAAGGGGCCACAGGGAGTGGTTCACCCCTCCACTTT
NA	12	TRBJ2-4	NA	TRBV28	CASSSLSTSQYF	TGTGCCAGCAGCTCGTTAAGTACTTCACAGTACTTC
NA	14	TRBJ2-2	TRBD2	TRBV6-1	CATSSGVNTGELFF	TGTGCCACCTCTAGCGGGGTGAACACCGGGGAGCTGTTTTTT